This TCR beta chain was recovered during a study of T cells in Graves' hyperthyroidism and ophthalmopathy. Study in general: Upon initial diagnosis and before any treatment, peripheral blood was collected. Study findings and constraints: Through a model of 13 V-J features, ophthalmopathy was separated from stable hyperthyroidism.

Trimming removed 0 bases from V and 8 bases from J, with 8 bases in between. CDR3 length: 13 amino acids. Germline V gives CDR1 LNHNV, CDR2 YYDKDF (reference sequence). Researchers amplified the TCR beta CDR3 regions from RNA transcripts. The primer set for the first-round RT-PCR of the TCR CDR3 was HTBI. TCRdb ran MiXCR on the multiplex PCR reads and lists one entry per CDR3 protein. Of about 840,000 distinct CDR3 sequences listed, 38% are singletons. Turning to this clonotype: Its antigen remains unidentified.

The sequenced sample was blood. This rearrangement joins TRBV15 to TRBJ2-1; no clear D. The clonotype originates from a man in his late teens or twenties with Graves' hyperthyroidism. CDR3 sequence (DNA): TGTGCCACCAGCAGAGACTCAACAGATGAGCAGTTCTTC. This gives the protein CATSRDSTDEQFF. The whole variable domain, filled in from reference TRBV15 and TRBJ2-1, reads DAMVIQNPRYQVTQFGKPVTLSCSQTLNHNVMYWYQQKSSQAPKLLFHYYDKDFNNEADTPDNFQSRRPNTSFCFLDIRSPGLGDTAMYLCATSRDSTDEQFFGPGTRLTVL.